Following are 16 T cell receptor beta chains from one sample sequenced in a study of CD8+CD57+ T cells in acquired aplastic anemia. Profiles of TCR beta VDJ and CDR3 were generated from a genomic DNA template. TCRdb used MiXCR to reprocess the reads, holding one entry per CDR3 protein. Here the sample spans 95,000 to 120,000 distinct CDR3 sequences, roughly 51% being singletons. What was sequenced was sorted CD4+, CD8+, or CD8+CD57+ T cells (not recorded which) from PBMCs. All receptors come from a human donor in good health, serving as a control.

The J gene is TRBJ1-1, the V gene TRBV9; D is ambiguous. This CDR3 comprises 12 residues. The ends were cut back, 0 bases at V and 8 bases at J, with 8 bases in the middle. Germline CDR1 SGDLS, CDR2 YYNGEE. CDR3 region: CASSVGGREAFF. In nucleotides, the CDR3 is TGTGCCAGCAGCGTAGGTGGAAGGGAAGCTTTCTTT.

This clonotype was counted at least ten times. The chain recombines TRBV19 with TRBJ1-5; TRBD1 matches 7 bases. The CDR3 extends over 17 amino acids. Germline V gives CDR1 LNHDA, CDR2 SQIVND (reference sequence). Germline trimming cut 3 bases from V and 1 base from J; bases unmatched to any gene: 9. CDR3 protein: CASSIRNDRESNQPQHF. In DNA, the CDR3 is TGTGCCAGTAGTATCAGGAACGACAGGGAAAGCAATCAGCCCCAGCATTTT.

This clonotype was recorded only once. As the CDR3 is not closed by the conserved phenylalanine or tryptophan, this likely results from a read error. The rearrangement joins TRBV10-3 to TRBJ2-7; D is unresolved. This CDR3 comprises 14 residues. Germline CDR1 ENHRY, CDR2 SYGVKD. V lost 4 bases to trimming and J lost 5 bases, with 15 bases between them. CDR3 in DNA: TGTGCCATCAGTGGTTCAGACTCTACCCACGAGCAGTACCTC. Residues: CAISGSDSTHEQYL.

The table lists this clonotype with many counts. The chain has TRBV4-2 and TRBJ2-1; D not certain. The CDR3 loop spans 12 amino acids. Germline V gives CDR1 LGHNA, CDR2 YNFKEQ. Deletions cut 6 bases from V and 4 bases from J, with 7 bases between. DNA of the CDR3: TGTGCCAGCAGTCGGAATTACAATGAGCAGTTCTTC. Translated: CASSRNYNEQFF.

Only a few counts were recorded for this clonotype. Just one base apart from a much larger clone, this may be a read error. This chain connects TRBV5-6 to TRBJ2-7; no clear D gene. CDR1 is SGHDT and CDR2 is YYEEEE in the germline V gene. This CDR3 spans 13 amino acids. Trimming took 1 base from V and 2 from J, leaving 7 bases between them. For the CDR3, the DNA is TGTGCCAGCAGCTTGTCAGAAACCTACGAGCAGTACTTC. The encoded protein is CASSLSETYEQYF.

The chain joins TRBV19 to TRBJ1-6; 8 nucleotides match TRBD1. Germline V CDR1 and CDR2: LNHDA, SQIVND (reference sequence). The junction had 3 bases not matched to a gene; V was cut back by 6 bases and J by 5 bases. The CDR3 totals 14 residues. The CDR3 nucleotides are TGTGCCAGTAGGGTACAGGGGGATAATTCACCCCTCCACTTT. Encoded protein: CASRVQGDNSPLHF.

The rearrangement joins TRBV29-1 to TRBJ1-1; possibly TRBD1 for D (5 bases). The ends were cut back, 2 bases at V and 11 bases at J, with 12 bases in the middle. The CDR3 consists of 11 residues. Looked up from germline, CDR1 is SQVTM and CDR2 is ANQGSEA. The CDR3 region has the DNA TGCAGCGTTGAATCAGGGTGTTTCGCTTTCTTT. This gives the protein CSVESGCFAFF.

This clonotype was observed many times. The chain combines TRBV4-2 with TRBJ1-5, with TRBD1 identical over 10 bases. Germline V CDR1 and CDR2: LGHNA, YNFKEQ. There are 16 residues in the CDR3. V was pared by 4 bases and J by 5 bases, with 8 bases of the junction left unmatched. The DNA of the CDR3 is TGTGCCAGCAGCCCACGGGACAGGGGCGAAGATCAGCCCCAGCATTTT. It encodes CASSPRDRGEDQPQHF.

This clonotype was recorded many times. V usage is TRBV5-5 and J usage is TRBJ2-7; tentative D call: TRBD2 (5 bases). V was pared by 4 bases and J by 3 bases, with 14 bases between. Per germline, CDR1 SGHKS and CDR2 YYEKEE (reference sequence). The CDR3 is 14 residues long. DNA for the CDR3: TGTGCCAGCAGCCTTAGGGTCGGGAACTACGAGCAGTACTTC. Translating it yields CASSLRVGNYEQYF. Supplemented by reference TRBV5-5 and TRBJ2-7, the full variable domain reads DAGVTQSPTHLIKTRGQQVTLRCSPISGHKSVSWYQQVLGQGPQFIFQYYEKEERGRGNFPDRFSARQFPNYSSELNVNALLLGDSALYLCASSLRVGNYEQYFGPGTRLTVT.

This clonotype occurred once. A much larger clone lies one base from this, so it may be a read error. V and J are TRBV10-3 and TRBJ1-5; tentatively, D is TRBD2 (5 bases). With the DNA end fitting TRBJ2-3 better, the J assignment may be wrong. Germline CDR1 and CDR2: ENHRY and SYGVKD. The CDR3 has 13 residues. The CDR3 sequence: CATRTGFNQPQYF. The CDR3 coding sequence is TGTGCCACCCGGACGGGATTCAATCAGCCCCAGTATTTT.

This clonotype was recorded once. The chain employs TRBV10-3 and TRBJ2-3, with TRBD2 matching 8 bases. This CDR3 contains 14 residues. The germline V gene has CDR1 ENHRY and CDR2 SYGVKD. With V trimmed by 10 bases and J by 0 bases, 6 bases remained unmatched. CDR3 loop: CATGGARSTDTQYF. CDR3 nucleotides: TGTGCCACCGGGGGGGCCAGAAGCACAGATACGCAGTATTTT.

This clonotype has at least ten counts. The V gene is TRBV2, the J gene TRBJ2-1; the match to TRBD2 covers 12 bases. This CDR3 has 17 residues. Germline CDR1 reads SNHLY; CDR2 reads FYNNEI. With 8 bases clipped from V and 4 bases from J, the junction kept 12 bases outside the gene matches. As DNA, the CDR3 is TGTGCCAGCGAGGGGTTCCTAGCGGGGGGGGCGTACAATGAGCAGTTCTTC. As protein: CASEGFLAGGAYNEQFF.

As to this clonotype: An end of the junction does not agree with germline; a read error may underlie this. The CDR3 region is CSVVPIVGVGGQYF. The DNA for the CDR3 is TGCAGTGTTGTGCCCATCGTCGGCGTGGGGGGGCAGTACTTC. This chain links TRBV29-1 with TRBJ2-7; TRBD2 might be the D (6 bases). CDR1 is SQVTM and CDR2 is ANQGSEA in the germline V gene. This CDR3 has 14 residues.

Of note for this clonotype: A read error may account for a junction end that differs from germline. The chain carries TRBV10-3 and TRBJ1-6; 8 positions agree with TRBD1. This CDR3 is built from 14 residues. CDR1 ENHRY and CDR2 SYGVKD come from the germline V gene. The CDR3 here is CASSAGQENSPLHF. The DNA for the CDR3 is TGTGCCAGCAGTGCGGGACAGGAGAATTCACCCCTCCACTTT.

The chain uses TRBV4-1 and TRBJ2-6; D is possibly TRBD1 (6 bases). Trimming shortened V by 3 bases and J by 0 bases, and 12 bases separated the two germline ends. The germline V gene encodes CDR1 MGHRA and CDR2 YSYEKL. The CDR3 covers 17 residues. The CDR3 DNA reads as TGCGCCAGCAGCCAGATGGGGGACATCTCTGGGGCCAACGTCCTGACTTTC. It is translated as CASSQMGDISGANVLTF.

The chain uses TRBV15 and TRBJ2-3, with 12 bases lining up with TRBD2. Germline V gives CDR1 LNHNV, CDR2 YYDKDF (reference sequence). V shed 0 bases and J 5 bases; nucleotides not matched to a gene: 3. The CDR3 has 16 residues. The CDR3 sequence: CATSRELAGGIDTQYF. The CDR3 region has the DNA TGTGCCACCAGCAGAGAACTAGCGGGGGGCATAGATACGCAGTATTTT.